This TCR beta chain came from a study of identical twins (dated by TCRdb to 2016 to 2018). Study-level background: The study deep-sequenced TCR alpha and beta repertoires from monozygotic twins, unrelated adults of various ages and cord blood to test whether fetal clonotypes persist. To rule out contamination, replicate twin experiments were performed at different times with different library preparation protocols. Broad study findings and their caveats: In monozygotic twins, out-of-frame TCR alpha sharing was systematically underestimated by recombination models, although the models agreed with sharing between unrelated individuals. Compared with coincidental sharing between unrelated individuals, out-of-frame TCR alpha sequences shared between twins showed an excess of sequences with low generation probability. A weaker excess of twin sharing was found in beta out-of-frame sequences because the signal-to-noise ratio was lowered by fewer shared sequences. Fewer insertions were carried by abundant cord blood beta clonotypes; a weaker similar trend was observed in young adult naive repertoires, while no such trend was observed in memory repertoires. Invariant T cells such as MAIT and iNKT could partly confound zero-insertion analyses, though diverse VJ usage argued against this for most clonotypes. Because the same donors could not be followed over many years, the conclusions depended on cross-sectional statistical analysis.

Every donor was a healthy Caucasian. The twin cohort comprised three pairs of female monozygotic twins, all aged roughly 18 to 30 years. CD4+ and CD8+ T cell populations were isolated with positive isolation kits from Invitrogen. Of note for this clonotype: Its specific antigen is unknown. Qualities for individual bases were not recorded, and no much larger clone is one base off.

The library was prepared using 5' RACE. The listed sequencing device is Illumina HiSeq 2000. Template switching introduced a universal primer binding site; the final cDNA contained a unique molecular identifier, enabling accurate counting of TCR cDNA molecules. Specific primers in the conserved constant-segment region were used to synthesize first-strand cDNA for the TCR alpha and beta chains. To control for contamination, every cDNA library carried two barcodes: a SMART-Mk sample barcode plus Illumina barcodes. TruSeq adapter sequences and Illumina sample barcodes were added in two successive PCR steps. The Illumina HiSeq platform was used with custom primers to sequence TCR alpha and beta cDNA libraries. On the study's bioinformatics: Raw reads were processed with MiGEC to extract unique molecular identifiers, and MiXCR was used to determine CDR3 positions. Recombination models were inferred per individual with the repgenHMM and IGoR tools using an EM algorithm. The analysis of shared clonotypes was done with the tcR package in R, with sharing normalized by the product of cloneset sizes. To study raw recombination free of thymic and clonal selection effects, out-of-frame nonproductive sequences were analyzed. TCRdb applied fastp at Q25 and MiXCR to the public reads, then kept only in-frame beta chains. Identical CDR3 protein sequences are pooled into one entry, listed with their most common genes and DNA. The V and J calls, along with clone size, are taken from TCRdb and not from the paper's own processing. The sample table shows fewer than 500,000 distinct CDR3 sequences, and around 24% are seen once. The ten largest clones capture about 2.7% of the sample.

Via the germline V gene, CDR1 is SGHAT and CDR2 FQNNGV. The V end gives up 5 bases and the J end 7 bases, leaving 10 bases in the junction not matched to a gene. Including the terminal cysteine and phenylalanine, the CDR3 comprises 16 residues. Left in the record is the CDR3 DNA by itself, 48 bases read in frame from the first base. The data were also submitted as part of a second study, on T cells expressing NK-cell markers. The second study also describes: Eight or nine donors provided sorted CD3+CD56+NKG2C+, CD3+CD56+NKG2C- and CD3+CD56-NKG2C+ T-cell subsets, whose TCR beta-chain repertoires were profiled. Among the eight sequenced donors, only one was HCMV-seronegative, while the other seven were HCMV-seropositive. To restrict sorting to alphabetaTCR-expressing T cells, an anti-gammadeltaTCR antibody was added in several experiments. For more than 5 donors, the dominant CD3+CD56+NKG2C+ clonotypes were among the top 10 CD8+ clonotypes and accounted for about 1.0-8% of CD8+ T cells. Those dominant clonotypes were again the most abundant among CD3+CD56-NKG2C+ cells in a handful of donors, at roughly 25-65%. Whether the expanded NKG2C-expressing T cell clones were specific for HCMV antigens was left unclear. Randomly selected healthy volunteers, three men and five women, were used as the eight sequenced donors. To determine HCMV serostatus, a commercial ELISA kit was used to detect HCMV-specific IgG in serum. MIGEC was used to demultiplex reads and group reads by UMI, and MiTCR was used to assemble and quantify clonotypes. To exclude erroneous sequences, any TCR cDNA sequence not supported by at least two reads was discarded. The tcR package was used for downstream repertoire analysis, and clonotypes were matched across fractions by CDR3 nucleotide sequence plus V segment. VDJmatch was used to annotate antigen specificity against VDJdb, with one amino acid substitution in CDR3 permitted.

This TCR came from a woman aged 18-30 years in good health. Sequenced sample: CD4+ T cells sorted from blood. Recombination joined TRBV11-2 with TRBJ2-1, and TRBD2 aligns with 11 junction nucleotides. The CDR3 has the sequence CASSQRLAGIFNEQFF. The DNA sequence is given as TGTGCCAGCAGCCAAAGACTAGCGGGAATTTTTAATGAGCAGTTCTTC.